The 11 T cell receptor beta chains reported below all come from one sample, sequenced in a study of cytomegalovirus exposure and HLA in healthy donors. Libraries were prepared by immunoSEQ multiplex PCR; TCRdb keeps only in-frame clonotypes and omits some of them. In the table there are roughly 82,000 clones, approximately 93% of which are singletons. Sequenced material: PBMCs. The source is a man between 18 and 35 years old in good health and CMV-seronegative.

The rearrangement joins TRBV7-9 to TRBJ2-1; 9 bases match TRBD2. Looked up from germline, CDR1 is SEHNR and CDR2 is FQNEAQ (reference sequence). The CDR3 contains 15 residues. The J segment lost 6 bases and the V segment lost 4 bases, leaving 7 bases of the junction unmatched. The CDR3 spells CASSSPAGGPNEQFF. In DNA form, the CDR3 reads TGTGCCAGCAGCTCTCCGGCGGGGGGGCCCAATGAGCAGTTCTTC. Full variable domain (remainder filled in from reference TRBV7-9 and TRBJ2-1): DTGVSQNPRHKITKRGQNVTFRCDPISEHNRLYWYRQTLGQGPEFLTYFQNEAQLEKSRLLSDRFSAERPKGSFSTLEIQRTEQGDSAMYLCASSSPAGGPNEQFFGPGTRLTVL.

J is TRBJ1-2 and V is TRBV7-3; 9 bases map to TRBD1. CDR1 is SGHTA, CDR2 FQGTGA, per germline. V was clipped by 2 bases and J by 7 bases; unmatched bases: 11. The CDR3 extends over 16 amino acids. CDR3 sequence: CASSLVGGGQGFGYTF. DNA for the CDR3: TGTGCCAGCAGCTTAGTCGGCGGGGGACAGGGCTTTGGCTACACCTTC.

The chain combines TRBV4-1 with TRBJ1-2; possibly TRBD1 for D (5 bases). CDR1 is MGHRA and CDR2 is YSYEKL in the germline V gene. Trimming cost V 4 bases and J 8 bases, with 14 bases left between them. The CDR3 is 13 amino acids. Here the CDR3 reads CASSPGPEGGYTF. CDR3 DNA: TGCGCCAGCAGCCCGGGACCGGAGGGCGGCTACACCTTC.

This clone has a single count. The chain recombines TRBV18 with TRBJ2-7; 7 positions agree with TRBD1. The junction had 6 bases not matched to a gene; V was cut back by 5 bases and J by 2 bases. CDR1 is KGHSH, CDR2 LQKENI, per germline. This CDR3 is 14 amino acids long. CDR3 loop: CASSSLGQTYEQYF. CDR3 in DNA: TGTGCCAGCTCATCCCTGGGACAGACCTACGAGCAGTACTTC.

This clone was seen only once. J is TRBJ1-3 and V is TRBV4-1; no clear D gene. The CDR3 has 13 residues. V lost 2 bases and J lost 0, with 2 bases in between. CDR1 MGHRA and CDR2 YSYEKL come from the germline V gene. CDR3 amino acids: CASSQLSGNTIYF. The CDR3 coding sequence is TGCGCCAGCAGCCAACTCTCTGGAAACACCATATATTTT.

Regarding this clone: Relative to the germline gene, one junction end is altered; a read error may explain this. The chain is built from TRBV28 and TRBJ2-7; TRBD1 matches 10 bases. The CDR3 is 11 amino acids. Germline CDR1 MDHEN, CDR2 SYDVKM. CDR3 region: CASRSGTGANF. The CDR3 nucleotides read TGTGCCAGCAGGTCCGGGACAGGGGCGAACTTC. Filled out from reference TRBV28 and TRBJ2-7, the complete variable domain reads DVKVTQSSRYLVKRTGEKVFLECVQDMDHENMFWYRQDPGLGLRLIYFSYDVKMKEKGDIPEGYSVSREKKERFSLILESASTNQTSMYLCASRSGTGANFGPGTRLTVT.

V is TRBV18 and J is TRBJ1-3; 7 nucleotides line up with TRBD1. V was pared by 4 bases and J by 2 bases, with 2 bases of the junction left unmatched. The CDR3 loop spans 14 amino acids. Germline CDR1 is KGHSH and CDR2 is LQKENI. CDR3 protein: CASSRTGAGNTIYF. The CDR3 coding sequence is TGTGCCAGCTCACGTACAGGGGCTGGAAACACCATATATTTT.

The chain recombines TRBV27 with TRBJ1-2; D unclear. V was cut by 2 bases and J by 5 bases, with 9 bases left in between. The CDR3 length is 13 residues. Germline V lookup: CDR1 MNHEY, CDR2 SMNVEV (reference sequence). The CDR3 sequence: CASSLREEYGYTF. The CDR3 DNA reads TGTGCCAGCAGTTTACGGGAGGAGTATGGCTACACCTTC.

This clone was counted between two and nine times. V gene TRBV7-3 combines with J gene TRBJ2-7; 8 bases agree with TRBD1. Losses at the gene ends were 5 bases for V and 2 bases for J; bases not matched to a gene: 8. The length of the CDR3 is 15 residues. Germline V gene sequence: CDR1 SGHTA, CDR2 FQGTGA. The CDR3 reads CASSQTGTGPYEQYF. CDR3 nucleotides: TGTGCCAGCAGCCAGACAGGGACAGGCCCCTACGAGCAGTACTTC.

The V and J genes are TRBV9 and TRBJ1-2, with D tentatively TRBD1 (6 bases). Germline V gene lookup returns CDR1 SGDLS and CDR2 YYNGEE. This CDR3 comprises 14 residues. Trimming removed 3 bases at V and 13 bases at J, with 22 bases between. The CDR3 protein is CASSGGAGALHPTF. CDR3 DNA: TGTGCCAGCAGCGGGGGAGCAGGGGCCCTCCATCCCACCTTC.

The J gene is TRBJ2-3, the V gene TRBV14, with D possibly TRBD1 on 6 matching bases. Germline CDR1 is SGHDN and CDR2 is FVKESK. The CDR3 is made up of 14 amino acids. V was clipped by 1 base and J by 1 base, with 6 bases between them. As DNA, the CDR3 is TGTGCCAGCAGCCAAGGACAGGGCACAGATACGCAGTATTTT. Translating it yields CASSQGQGTDTQYF. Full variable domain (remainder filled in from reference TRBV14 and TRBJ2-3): EAGVTQFPSHSVIEKGQTVTLRCDPISGHDNLYWYRRVMGKEIKFLLHFVKESKQDESGMPNNRFLAERTGGTYSTLKVQPAELEDSGVYFCASSQGQGTDTQYFGPGTRLTVL.